This note documents a single T cell receptor beta chain sequence. Antigen specificity is unknown. This sample was included in a study of shared clonotypes between healthy human individuals. Across the whole study: The plates for each donor numbered three CD4 naive, three CD4 memory, two CD8 naive and one CD8 memory.

Naive CD4+ cells were CD45RA-selected; the remaining cells were memory. General observations from the study: Limited genetic and exposure-history diversity came from having few donors.

Measured with immunoSEQ multiplex PCR; TCRdb has only the in-frame clones, and not every one. This table has 2.5 million or so clones, around 94% appearing once. Germline CDR1 and CDR2: MNHNS and SASEGT. The CDR3 has 12 amino acids. V lost 6 bases to trimming and J lost 7 bases, with 12 bases between them. The receptor was isolated from a young man in good health. This rearrangement joins TRBV6-1 to TRBJ1-2; D may be TRBD1 (6 bases). Sequencing was performed on naive CD4+ T cells sorted from blood. The subset is: CD45RA+ positively selected. CDR3 bases: TGTGCCAGCAGAACAGGGTTGGGTGGCTACACCTTC. It codes for CASRTGLGGYTF.